The following is a TCR beta chain sequence with its context. The data originate from a study of early T cells in non-severe SARS-CoV-2 infection. Each CDR3 protein is one row after TCRdb ran MiXCR on the 5' RACE reads. The sample records roughly 66,000 distinct CDR3 sequences, roughly 10% being singletons. V lost 5 bases and J 2 bases, leaving 15 bases between the germline ends. Germline V gives CDR1 SSHAT, CDR2 FNYEAQ (reference sequence). The CDR3 has 15 amino acids. This TCR was recovered from an adult who was a healthcare worker with PCR-confirmed SARS-CoV-2 infection or an uninfected control (not recorded which). The chain joins TRBV7-7 to TRBJ2-5; no firm D call. The sequencing sample was made of whole blood. CDR3 sequence: CASSPYGGTQETQYF. CDR3 DNA sequence: TGTGCCAGCAGCCCCTACGGCGGCACTCAAGAGACCCAGTACTTC.